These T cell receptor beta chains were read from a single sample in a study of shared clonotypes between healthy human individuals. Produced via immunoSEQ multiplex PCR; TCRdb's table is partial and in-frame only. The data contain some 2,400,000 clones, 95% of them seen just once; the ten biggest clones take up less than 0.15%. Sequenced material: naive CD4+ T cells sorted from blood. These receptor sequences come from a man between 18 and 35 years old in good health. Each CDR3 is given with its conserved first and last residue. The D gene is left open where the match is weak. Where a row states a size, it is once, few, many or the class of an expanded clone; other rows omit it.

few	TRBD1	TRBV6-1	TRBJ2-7	CASSEAGTGLYEQYF	TGTGCCAGCAGTGAAGCCGGGACAGGCCTCTACGAGCAGTACTTC
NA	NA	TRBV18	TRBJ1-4	CASSPTGFEKLFF	TGTGCCAGCTCACCAACGGGGTTTGAAAAACTGTTTTTT
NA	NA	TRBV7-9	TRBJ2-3	CASSLGQGPDTQYF	TGTGCCAGCAGCTTAGGGCAGGGTCCAGATACGCAGTATTTT
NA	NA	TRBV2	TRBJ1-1	CASTNGQTSARNTEAFF	TGTGCCAGCACCAACGGACAGACGTCTGCCAGGAACACTGAAGCTTTCTTT
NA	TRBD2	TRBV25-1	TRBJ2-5	CASSKYPGGGQETQYF	TGTGCCAGCAGTAAATACCCAGGCGGGGGCCAAGAGACCCAGTACTTC
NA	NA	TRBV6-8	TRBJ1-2	CASSPPRGAYNYGYTF	TGTGCCAGCAGTCCTCCCCGGGGAGCCTATAACTATGGCTACACCTTC
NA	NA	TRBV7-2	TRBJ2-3	CASSLVGGQGQYF	TGTGCCAGCAGCTTAGTTGGTGGGCAGGGACAGTATTTT
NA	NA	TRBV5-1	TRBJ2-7	CATSTDSSYEQYF	TGCGCCACCTCGACGGACAGCTCCTACGAGCAGTACTTC
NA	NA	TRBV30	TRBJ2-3	CAWSGGGRTQYF	TGTGCCTGGAGTGGAGGGGGACGGACGCAGTATTTT
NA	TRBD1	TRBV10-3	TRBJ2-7	CAISETGGHMGDEQYF	TGTGCCATCAGTGAGACAGGGGGACACATGGGCGACGAGCAGTACTTC
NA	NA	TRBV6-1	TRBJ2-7	CASTKLEGNYEQYF	TGTGCCAGCACCAAACTGGAGGGCAACTACGAGCAGTACTTC
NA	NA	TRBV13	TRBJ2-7	CASSFRGPDEQYF	TGTGCCAGCAGCTTTAGGGGTCCCGACGAGCAGTACTTC
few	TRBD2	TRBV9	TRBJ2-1	CASSVEGGSSYNEQFF	TGTGCCAGCAGCGTAGAGGGCGGGAGCTCCTACAATGAGCAGTTCTTC
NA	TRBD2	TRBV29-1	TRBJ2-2	CSVDPSGGAPGELFF	TGCAGCGTTGACCCTAGCGGGGGGGCCCCCGGGGAGCTGTTTTTT
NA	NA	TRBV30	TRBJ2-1	CAWSVHRREQFF	TGTGCCTGGAGTGTTCACCGGAGAGAGCAGTTCTTC
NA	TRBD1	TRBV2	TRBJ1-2	CASSARDRGLYGYTF	TGTGCCAGCAGTGCCAGGGACAGGGGCCTCTATGGCTACACCTTC
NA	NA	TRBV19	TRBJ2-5	CASSNQGSDQTQYF	TGTGCCAGTAGCAATCAGGGTTCGGATCAGACCCAGTACTTC
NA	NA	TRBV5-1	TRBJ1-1	CASSLASGLDTEAFF	TGCGCCAGCAGCTTGGCGTCAGGATTGGACACTGAAGCTTTCTTT
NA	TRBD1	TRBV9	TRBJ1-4	CASSGGQGSPGKLFF	TGTGCCAGCAGCGGGGGACAGGGTTCCCCTGGAAAACTGTTTTTT
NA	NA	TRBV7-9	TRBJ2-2	CASSWGDTGELFF	TGTGCCAGCAGCTGGGGTGATACCGGGGAGCTGTTTTTT
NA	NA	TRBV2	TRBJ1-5	CASRAGTQSNQPQHF	TGTGCCAGCAGGGCCGGGACACAAAGCAATCAGCCCCAGCATTTT
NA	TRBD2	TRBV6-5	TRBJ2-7	CASSYSIAGTYEQYF	TGTGCCAGCAGTTACTCGATAGCGGGCACCTACGAGCAGTACTTC
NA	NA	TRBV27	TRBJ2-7	CASSPNRPYEQYF	TGTGCCAGCAGTCCCAACCGTCCCTACGAGCAGTACTTC
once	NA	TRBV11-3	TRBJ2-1	CASSLDGSGQFF	TGTGCCAGCAGCTTAGATGGGTCAGGGCAGTTCTTC
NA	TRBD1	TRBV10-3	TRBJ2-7	CAKRDREDSGEQYF	TGTGCCAAAAGGGACAGGGAAGATTCTGGCGAGCAGTACTTC
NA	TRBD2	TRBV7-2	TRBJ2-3	CASSPLAGGPGDTQYF	TGTGCCAGCAGCCCCCTAGCGGGGGGGCCCGGAGATACGCAGTATTTT
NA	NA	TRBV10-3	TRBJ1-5	CASGGGDNSNQPQHF	TGTGCCTCCGGGGGGGGCGACAATAGCAATCAGCCCCAGCATTTT
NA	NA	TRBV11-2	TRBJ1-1	CASSLEGGYGYTEAFF	TGTGCCAGCAGCTTAGAAGGGGGGTATGGGTACACTGAAGCTTTCTTT
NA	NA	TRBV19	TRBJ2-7	CASSRAGHHSYEQYF	TGTGCCAGTAGTAGGGCGGGACACCACTCCTACGAGCAGTACTTC
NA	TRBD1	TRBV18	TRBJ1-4	CASSPQRTGESEKLFF	TGTGCCAGCTCACCACAAAGGACAGGGGAAAGCGAAAAACTGTTTTTT
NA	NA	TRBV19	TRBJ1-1	CASSSNARVIAFF	TGTGCCAGTAGTAGCAACGCCAGGGTTATAGCTTTCTTT
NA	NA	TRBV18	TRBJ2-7	CASSPPSSSIYEQYF	TGTGCCAGCTCACCACCGAGTTCGTCCATCTACGAGCAGTACTTC
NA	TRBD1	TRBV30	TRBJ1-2	CAWSPGTAKGYTF	TGTGCCTGGAGTCCCGGGACAGCCAAAGGCTACACCTTC
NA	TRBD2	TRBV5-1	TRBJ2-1	CASSLPTSGGTQFF	TGCGCCAGCAGCTTGCCAACTAGCGGGGGGACGCAGTTCTTC
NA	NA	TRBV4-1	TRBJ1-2	CASSQDLGSFYGYTF	TGCGCCAGCAGCCAAGATTTGGGGAGTTTCTATGGCTACACCTTC
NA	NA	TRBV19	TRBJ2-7	CASSIGLSYEQYF	TGTGCCAGTAGTATCGGGCTATCCTACGAGCAGTACTTC
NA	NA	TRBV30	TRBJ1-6	CAWARVLGGSPLHF	TGTGCCTGGGCAAGGGTCTTGGGCGGTTCACCCCTCCACTTT
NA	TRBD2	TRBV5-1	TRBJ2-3	CASSLEAGVGTDTQYF	TGCGCCAGCAGCTTGGAAGCGGGAGTGGGCACAGATACGCAGTATTTT
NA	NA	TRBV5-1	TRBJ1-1	CASSFEGFMNTEAFF	TGCGCCAGCAGCTTTGAGGGCTTCATGAACACTGAAGCTTTCTTT
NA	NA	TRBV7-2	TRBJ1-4	CASSLGQAREKLFF	TGTGCCAGCAGCTTAGGGCAAGCTAGGGAAAAACTGTTTTTT
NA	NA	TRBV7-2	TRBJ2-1	CASSLGPGPGNEQFF	TGTGCCAGCAGCTTAGGTCCGGGACCAGGCAATGAGCAGTTCTTC
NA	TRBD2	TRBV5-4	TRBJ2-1	CASSLFTSDYNEQFF	TGTGCCAGCAGCTTGTTCACTAGCGACTACAATGAGCAGTTCTTC